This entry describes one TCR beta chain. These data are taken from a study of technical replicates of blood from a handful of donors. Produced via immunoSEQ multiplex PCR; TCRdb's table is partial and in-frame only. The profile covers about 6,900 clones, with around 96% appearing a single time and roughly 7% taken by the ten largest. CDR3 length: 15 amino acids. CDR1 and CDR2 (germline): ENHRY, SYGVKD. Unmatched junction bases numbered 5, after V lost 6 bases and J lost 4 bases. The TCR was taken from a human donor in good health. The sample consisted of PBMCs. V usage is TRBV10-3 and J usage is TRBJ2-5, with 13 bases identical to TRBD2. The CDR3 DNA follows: TGTGCCATCAGAGGACTAGCGGGAGATCCAGAGACCCAGTACTTC. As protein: CAIRGLAGDPETQYF.